These 2 T cell receptor beta chains originate from one sample sequenced in a study of CXCR3-negative and CXCR3-positive naive CD8 T cells. All TRB cDNA libraries came from 5' RACE performed with UMI labels. No DNA is given; TCRdb re-called the 5' RACE reads and lists each CDR3 protein once. This table lists over 100,000 distinct CDR3 sequences. The sequencing sample was made of naive CXCR3- CD8+ T cells from blood. Subset here: CD45RO-CCR7+CD27+CD95- naive CD8+ T cells lacking CXCR3 (TNR3-). These receptors were obtained from a human donor in good health. Some clones in this sample may be carry-over from other donors' samples.

This chain uses TRBV7-6 with TRBJ1-5. CDR1 and CDR2 from the germline V gene are SGHVS and FNYEAQ. CDR3 length: 16 amino acids. The chain's CDR3 is CASSLGQPVSNQPQHF.

The rearrangement uses TRBV28 and TRBJ2-7; TCRdb calls TRBD2, which cannot be checked without DNA. The CDR3 contains 14 residues. The V gene's germline CDR1 is MDHEN and CDR2 SYDVKM. The CDR3 loop reads CASSLRAGPYEQYF.